The 21 T cell receptor beta chains presented below share a single source sample, sequenced in a study of T cell responses to AZD1222 COVID-19 vaccine. This table comes from immunoSEQ multiplex PCR, and its TCRdb copy is limited to in-frame clones, with some not included. The sample comprises 80,000 or so clones, roughly four fifths of which are singletons, and around 3% rests with the top ten. Sequencing was performed on peripheral blood, taken on day 0 of AZD1222 vaccination. The receptors were gathered from an adult in good health.

This chain joins TRBV6-5 and TRBJ2-7; D might be TRBD1 (5 bases). This CDR3 is 16 amino acids long. Looked up from germline, CDR1 is MNHEY and CDR2 is SVGAGI. Trimming removed 0 bases at V and 0 bases at J, with 12 bases between. DNA for the CDR3: TGTGCCAGCAGTTACTCGGACACCCCCACCTCCTACGAGCAGTACTTC. Residues: CASSYSDTPTSYEQYF.

The genes are TRBV5-4 and TRBJ2-3; 9 bases fit TRBD1. J lost 3 bases, V lost 4 bases, and 9 bases had no gene match. The CDR3 contains 16 residues. Germline values: CDR1 SGHNT, CDR2 YYREEE (reference sequence). Here the CDR3 reads CASSRLGQGGTDTQYF. CDR3 nucleotides: TGTGCCAGCAGCCGCTTGGGACAGGGTGGGACAGATACGCAGTATTTT.

The rearrangement links TRBV5-4 to TRBJ2-3; D unclear. V lost 4 bases to trimming and J lost 0 bases, with 12 bases between them. Germline assignment: CDR1 SGHNT and CDR2 YYREEE (reference sequence). This CDR3 is built from 15 residues. CDR3 coding DNA: TGTGCCAGCAGCGACGCGGATTATAGCACAGATACGCAGTATTTT. Its translation: CASSDADYSTDTQYF. The whole variable domain, filled in from reference TRBV5-4 and TRBJ2-3, reads ETGVTQSPTHLIKTRGQQVTLRCSSQSGHNTVSWYQQALGQGPQFIFQYYREEENGRGNFPPRFSGLQFPNYSSELNVNALELDDSALYLCASSDADYSTDTQYFGPGTRLTVL.

The rearrangement joins TRBV18 to TRBJ1-2; 12 nucleotides align to TRBD1. Trimming took 8 bases from V and 4 from J; bases not matched to a gene: 17. Germline CDR1 KGHSH, CDR2 LQKENI. The length of the CDR3 is 18 residues. The CDR3 loop reads CASNPPWDRGRVIYGYTF. CDR3 DNA sequence: TGTGCCAGCAACCCGCCATGGGACAGGGGGCGCGTAATCTATGGCTACACCTTC.

The V and J genes are TRBV7-3 and TRBJ1-2; D call uncertain. Trimming cost V 5 bases and J 3 bases, with 10 bases left between them. The germline V gene encodes CDR1 SGHTA and CDR2 FQGTGA. This CDR3 is built from 13 residues. The chain's CDR3 is CASSMDGYYGYTF. Written as DNA, the CDR3 is TGTGCCAGCAGCATGGACGGTTACTATGGCTACACCTTC. The full variable domain, its missing parts supplied by reference TRBV7-3 and TRBJ1-2, is GAGVSQTPSNKVTEKGKYVELRCDPISGHTALYWYRQSLGQGPEFLIYFQGTGAADDSGLPNDRFFAVRPEGSVSTLKIQRTERGDSAVYLCASSMDGYYGYTFGSGTRLTVV.

The chain links TRBV7-9 to TRBJ2-1, with 13 bases that match TRBD2. Losses at the gene ends were 5 bases for V and 6 bases for J; bases not matched to a gene: 4. Germline CDR1 and CDR2: SEHNR and FQNEAQ (reference sequence). There are 15 residues in the CDR3. The CDR3 protein is CASSPTSGGANEQFF. DNA for the CDR3: TGTGCCAGCAGCCCAACTAGCGGGGGGGCCAATGAGCAGTTCTTC. Full variable domain (remainder filled in from reference TRBV7-9 and TRBJ2-1): DTGVSQNPRHKITKRGQNVTFRCDPISEHNRLYWYRQTLGQGPEFLTYFQNEAQLEKSRLLSDRFSAERPKGSFSTLEIQRTEQGDSAMYLCASSPTSGGANEQFFGPGTRLTVL.

The rearrangement joins TRBV6-5 to TRBJ2-6; unclear D gene. There are 13 residues in the CDR3. V lost 5 bases to trimming and J lost 4 bases, with 6 bases between them. Germline loops: CDR1 MNHEY, CDR2 SVGAGI. CDR3 DNA sequence: TGTGCCAGCAGTCCACCAGGGGCCAACGTCCTGACTTTC. Protein product: CASSPPGANVLTF.

The chain couples TRBV6-4 to TRBJ2-3; either TRBD1 or TRBD2 may fit D (6 bases each). This CDR3 has 15 residues. V lost 4 bases and J 2 bases, leaving 13 bases between the germline ends. The germline CDR1 and CDR2 sequences are MRHNA and SNTAGT. CDR3 sequence: CASSVGGGPTDTQYF. The CDR3 nucleotides are TGTGCCAGCAGTGTAGGAGGGGGGCCCACAGATACGCAGTATTTT.

V and J are TRBV19 and TRBJ1-2, with TRBD1 matching 9 bases. Unmatched junction bases numbered 13, after V lost 6 bases and J lost 8 bases. Germline assignment: CDR1 LNHDA and CDR2 SQIVND (reference sequence). The CDR3 loop spans 15 amino acids. For the CDR3, the DNA is TGTGCCAGTAGGGGCGCCGGGACAGGGAATATAGGCTACACCTTC. Translation: CASRGAGTGNIGYTF.

This chain links TRBV25-1 with TRBJ1-3; D is perhaps TRBD1 (5 bases). The length of the CDR3 is 14 residues. The germline gives CDR1 MGHDK, CDR2 SYGVNS. Trimming cost V 6 bases and J 0 bases, with 9 bases left between them. The CDR3 region has the DNA TGTGCCAGCAGCGCGGGGGACTCTGGAAACACCATATATTTT. Translating it yields CASSAGDSGNTIYF.

The chain combines TRBV6-1 with TRBJ1-5; D is ambiguous. The V and J ends lost 3 bases and 0 bases respectively, with 15 bases between them. CDR1 is MNHNS and CDR2 is SASEGT in the germline V gene. The CDR3 loop spans 17 amino acids. The DNA of the CDR3 is TGTGCCAGCAGTGACACCATACCCCAGTATAGCAATCAGCCCCAGCATTTT. Its translation is CASSDTIPQYSNQPQHF.

This clone was recorded a few times. The chain couples TRBV7-7 to TRBJ2-5; D is perhaps TRBD1 (6 bases). The CDR3 contains 13 residues. The germline V gene has CDR1 SSHAT and CDR2 FNYEAQ (reference sequence). V lost 1 base and J lost 9, with 12 bases in between. CDR3 residues: CASSLEGVAAQYF. The CDR3 DNA reads TGTGCCAGCAGCTTAGAGGGGGTCGCGGCCCAGTACTTC.

This clone occurred a few times. The chain combines TRBV4-3 with TRBJ1-1; D is ambiguous. The germline V gene has CDR1 LGHNA and CDR2 YSLEER. CDR3 length: 13 amino acids. The V end lost 4 bases, the J end lost 4 bases, and 10 bases lay between the germline ends. CDR3 residues: CASSRDFATEAFF. In DNA, the CDR3 is TGCGCCAGCAGCCGAGACTTCGCCACTGAAGCTTTCTTT.

The genes are TRBV7-2 and TRBJ1-1; maybe TRBD1 (5 bases). This CDR3 spans 14 amino acids. Germline values: CDR1 SGHTA, CDR2 FQGNSA. V lost 0 bases, J lost 1 base, and 6 bases lay in between. CDR3 in amino acids: CASSLADKNTEAFF. DNA for the CDR3: TGTGCCAGCAGCTTAGCGGACAAGAACACTGAAGCTTTCTTT. The full variable domain, rest sourced from reference TRBV7-2 and TRBJ1-1, is GAGVSQSPSNKVTEKGKDVELRCDPISGHTALYWYRQSLGQGLEFLIYFQGNSAPDKSGLPSDRFSAERTGGSVSTLTIQRTQQEDSAVYLCASSLADKNTEAFFGQGTRLTVV.

V is TRBV1 and J is TRBJ2-5; the tabulated D call, TRBD2, remains unverified against the DNA. TRBV1 constitutes a pseudogene. This CDR3 has 12 residues. The CDR3 DNA is TGCACCAGCAGCCTGAGACAAGAGACCCAGTACTTC. Translating it yields CTSSLRQETQYF.

The chain links TRBV27 to TRBJ1-3; 9 bases are shared with TRBD1. Trimming cost V 6 bases and J 3 bases; bases outside gene matches: 9. In germline, CDR1 is MNHEY, CDR2 SMNVEV (reference sequence). The CDR3 sequence is 16 residues long. DNA of the CDR3: TGTGCCAGCAGCCCCTCAGGGGACAGGGTTGGAAACACCATATATTTT. Protein: CASSPSGDRVGNTIYF.

V usage is TRBV6-5 and J usage is TRBJ2-7; 10 positions agree with TRBD1. CDR1 is MNHEY and CDR2 is SVGAGI in the germline V gene. CDR3 length: 13 residues. V was pared by 11 bases and J by 6 bases, with 10 bases of the junction left unmatched. The CDR3 reads CAARGTGASEQYF. The CDR3 region has the DNA TGTGCCGCCCGCGGGACAGGGGCGTCCGAGCAGTACTTC.

This clone has only a few counts. The chain couples TRBV7-8 to TRBJ2-2, with 7 nucleotides matching TRBD1. V shed 5 bases, J shed 2 bases, and the junction held 5 bases outside the gene matches. Germline CDR1 and CDR2: SGHVS and FQNEAQ. CDR3 length: 15 residues. The CDR3 bases are TGTGCCAGCAGCCCCCGGACAGGAAACACCGGGGAGCTGTTTTTT. This encodes CASSPRTGNTGELFF.

The V and J genes are TRBV3-1 (or the pseudogene TRBV3-2) and TRBJ2-7; D remains unclear. The germline V gene has CDR1 LGHDT and CDR2 YNNKEL (reference sequence). This CDR3 spans 15 amino acids. V was pared by 0 bases and J by 2 bases, with 11 bases between. The CDR3 loop reads CASSQERVLTYEQYF. CDR3 DNA sequence: TGTGCCAGCAGCCAAGAACGAGTCTTGACCTACGAGCAGTACTTC.

The V gene is TRBV6-2 or TRBV6-3, the J gene TRBJ2-3; a possible D gene is TRBD2 (5 bases). V dropped 0 bases and J dropped 5 bases, with 6 bases sitting between them. This CDR3 contains 13 residues. Germline values: CDR1 MNHEY, CDR2 SVGEGT. CDR3 residues: CASSYSEVDTQYF. CDR3 sequence (DNA): TGTGCCAGCAGTTACTCGGAGGTAGATACGCAGTATTTT.

This CDR3 reads CASSRNGGSTDTQYF. The DNA of the CDR3 is TGTGCCAGCAGTCGCAACGGGGGGTCCACAGATACGCAGTATTTT. This sequence joins TRBV7-6 and TRBJ2-3; 7 bases agree with TRBD2. The V gene's germline CDR1 is SGHVS and CDR2 FNYEAQ. V lost 6 bases, J lost 2 bases, and 8 bases stayed unmatched. This CDR3 comprises 15 residues.